Shown below are 21 T cell receptor beta chains from a single sample sequenced in a study of blood T cell repertoires in COVID-19. Clones were sequenced by immunoSEQ multiplex PCR, and TCRdb holds only the in-frame ones, with some missing. The sample lists around 190,000 clones, about 70% occurring once. Sequencing was done on a sample of peripheral blood. These receptor sequences come from a woman in her fifties or sixties with active or convalescent COVID-19.

The chain carries TRBV27 and TRBJ1-6; 8 bases map to TRBD1. CDR3 length: 15 amino acids. V was pared by 6 bases and J by 3 bases, with 4 bases of the junction left unmatched. Germline loops: CDR1 MNHEY, CDR2 SMNVEV (reference sequence). Here the CDR3 reads CASRRGQVYNSPLHF. The CDR3 region has the DNA TGTGCCAGCAGGAGGGGACAGGTCTATAATTCACCCCTCCACTTT.

This clone was found once. This sequence joins TRBV4-2 and TRBJ1-2; a possible D gene is TRBD1 (5 bases). Trimming took off 6 bases at V and 1 base at J, with 6 bases between the two ends. This CDR3 is built from 12 residues. Germline V CDR1 and CDR2: LGHNA, YNFKEQ. The CDR3 loop is CASRGDNYGYTF. The DNA of the CDR3 is TGTGCCAGCAGAGGGGATAACTATGGCTACACCTTC.

The J gene is TRBJ2-7, the V gene TRBV5-6, with 11 bases lining up with TRBD2. V shed 1 base and J 2 bases; nucleotides not matched to a gene: 11. Germline CDR1 SGHDT, CDR2 YYEEEE. The CDR3 covers 18 residues. For the CDR3, the DNA is TGTGCCAGCAGCTTGCCCGGACTAGCGGGTCGTTCGCCCTACGAGCAGTACTTC. The encoded protein is CASSLPGLAGRSPYEQYF.

The chain carries TRBV5-1 and TRBJ2-2; 8 bases align to TRBD2. The germline CDR1 and CDR2 sequences are SGHRS and YFSETQ. The CDR3 contains 15 residues. V was clipped by 6 bases and J by 5 bases; unmatched bases: 9. This CDR3 reads CASTDREGGTGELFF. The CDR3 DNA follows: TGCGCCAGCACGGACCGGGAGGGCGGGACCGGGGAGCTGTTTTTT.

This clone showed up just a few times. V gene TRBV18 combines with J gene TRBJ1-6; possible D gene TRBD1, 5 bases. With 3 bases removed from V and 10 bases from J, the gap between germline ends came to 19 bases. The CDR3 loop spans 16 amino acids. Germline CDR1 is KGHSH and CDR2 is LQKENI. The CDR3 sequence is CASSPDSGGKGSPLHF. CDR3 bases: TGTGCCAGCTCACCGGATAGCGGCGGGAAGGGGTCACCCCTCCACTTT.

As DNA, the CDR3 is TGTGCCAGCTCACCACCTCAGGGGGGCCGGACCGGGGAGCTGTTTTTT. This translates into CASSPPQGGRTGELFF. The chain joins TRBV18 to TRBJ2-2, with D possibly TRBD1 on 7 matching bases. The CDR3 loop spans 16 amino acids. CDR1 is KGHSH and CDR2 is LQKENI in the germline V gene. Trimming cost V 0 bases and J 5 bases, with 13 bases left between them.

The gene calls are TRBV10-2 and TRBJ1-5, with D possibly matching TRBD1 (5 bases). From germline, CDR1 is WSHSY and CDR2 SAAADI. V was shortened by 0 bases and J by 0 bases, with 12 bases between the two germline ends. The CDR3 has 17 residues. The CDR3 sequence: CASSESVDTYSNQPQHF. The DNA for the CDR3 is TGCGCCAGCAGTGAGTCAGTGGACACTTATAGCAATCAGCCCCAGCATTTT.

On this clone: Other DNA variants within this sample encode the same CDR3. The rearrangement links TRBV28 to TRBJ1-2, with D possibly being TRBD1 (6 bases). The germline gives CDR1 MDHEN, CDR2 SYDVKM. There are 13 residues in the CDR3. V dropped 2 bases and J dropped 5 bases, with 9 bases sitting between them. Here the CDR3 DNA reads TGTGCCAGCAGTTTAGGGACACCGTATGGCTACACCTTC. This encodes CASSLGTPYGYTF.

V and J are TRBV9 and TRBJ2-5; 8 bases fit TRBD2. Germline CDR1 and CDR2: SGDLS and YYNGEE. The trim removed 0 bases at V and 7 bases at J, leaving 8 bases unmatched. CDR3 length equals 15 residues. The CDR3 here is CASSVEAGDLGTQYF. The DNA of the CDR3 is TGTGCCAGCAGCGTAGAAGCGGGGGACTTGGGGACCCAGTACTTC.

The CDR3 region is CASSELGQGSNQPQHF. The CDR3 region has the DNA TGTGCCAGCAGTGAACTGGGACAGGGGAGCAATCAGCCCCAGCATTTT. The chain couples TRBV2 to TRBJ1-5; 10 bases align to TRBD1. The CDR3 is 16 amino acids. The junction had 2 bases not matched to a gene; V was cut back by 2 bases and J by 1 base. Germline values: CDR1 SNHLY, CDR2 FYNNEI.

The chain employs TRBV19 and TRBJ1-2; D is possibly TRBD1 (6 bases). The CDR3 is made up of 13 amino acids. Per germline, CDR1 LNHDA and CDR2 SQIVND (reference sequence). Trimming removed 5 bases at V and 12 bases at J, with 19 bases between. The CDR3, as DNA: TGTGCCAGTAGTCCAGGGACACCCAACGTGAACACCTTC. The encoded protein is CASSPGTPNVNTF.

V gene TRBV7-2 combines with J gene TRBJ1-2, with 7 bases matching TRBD1. Trimming cost V 10 bases and J 0 bases; bases outside gene matches: 8. The CDR3 has 14 amino acids. Per germline, CDR1 SGHTA and CDR2 FQGNSA. CDR3 sequence: CAIPGRGANYGYTF. The CDR3 coding sequence is TGTGCCATCCCTGGCAGGGGGGCTAACTATGGCTACACCTTC.

The J gene is TRBJ1-5, the V gene TRBV30; 7 bases agree with TRBD1. The germline gives CDR1 GTSNPN, CDR2 SVGIG (reference sequence). The V segment lost 2 bases and the J segment 2 bases; nucleotides outside the gene matches: 15. CDR3 length equals 18 residues. CDR3 region: CAWSSTGTAIVGNQPQHF. CDR3 nucleotide sequence: TGTGCCTGGAGTTCAACCGGGACAGCTATAGTTGGCAATCAGCCCCAGCATTTT.

This clone was recorded at least ten times. The chain carries TRBV2 and TRBJ2-7, with TRBD1 matching over 8 bases. The CDR3 loop spans 13 amino acids. The germline V gene has CDR1 SNHLY and CDR2 FYNNEI. J lost 6 bases, V lost 7 bases, and 8 bases had no gene match. In nucleotides, the CDR3 is TGTGCCAGCAAACTAGGACAGGGTGGCGAGCAGTACTTC. It yields the protein CASKLGQGGEQYF.

The genes are TRBV2 and TRBJ2-1, with 10 positions matching TRBD2. Losses at the gene ends were 4 bases for V and 15 bases for J; bases not matched to a gene: 9. Germline values: CDR1 SNHLY, CDR2 FYNNEI. The CDR3 runs 13 residues. CDR3 loop: CASSVGAGGPRFF. CDR3 sequence (DNA): TGTGCCAGCAGTGTGGGAGCGGGAGGGCCTCGGTTCTTC.

V is TRBV27 and J is TRBJ2-7, with TRBD1 as a possible D gene (6 bases). The CDR3 has 13 amino acids. CDR1 is MNHEY, CDR2 SMNVEV, per germline (reference sequence). V lost 5 bases and J 5 bases, leaving 13 bases between the germline ends. The CDR3 here is CASSPARGNEQYF. The CDR3, as DNA: TGTGCCAGCAGTCCTGCCAGGGGCAACGAGCAGTACTTC.

This chain links TRBV29-1 with TRBJ2-5, with D tentatively TRBD1 (5 bases). Trimming shortened V by 0 bases and J by 6 bases, and 14 bases separated the two germline ends. This CDR3 contains 14 residues. CDR1 is SQVTM and CDR2 is ANQGSEA in the germline V gene. CDR3 sequence: CSVEDVVRGQTQYF. The DNA for the CDR3 is TGCAGCGTTGAAGACGTAGTAAGGGGCCAGACCCAGTACTTC. The full variable domain, with the rest looked up from reference TRBV29-1 and TRBJ2-5, is SAVISQKPSRDICQRGTSLTIQCQVDSQVTMMFWYRQQPGQSLTLIATANQGSEATYESGFVIDKFPISRPNLTFSTLTVSNMSPEDSSIYLCSVEDVVRGQTQYFGPGTRLLVL.

V is TRBV9 and J is TRBJ2-1; a possible D gene is TRBD2 (5 bases). Trimming took 1 base from V and 8 from J, leaving 13 bases between them. This CDR3 is built from 14 residues. Germline assignment: CDR1 SGDLS and CDR2 YYNGEE. The CDR3, as DNA: TGTGCCAGCAGCGTATTCGTGGGAGTCGATGAGCAGTTCTTC. This gives the protein CASSVFVGVDEQFF.

This clone has more than one count but fewer than ten. This chain links TRBV15 with TRBJ1-5; the D gene is possibly TRBD1 (5 bases). The CDR3 spans 16 residues. V was cut by 0 bases and J by 1 base, with 10 bases left in between. Germline V gene lookup returns CDR1 LNHNV and CDR2 YYDKDF (reference sequence). The CDR3, as DNA: TGTGCCACCAGCAGAGACTATAGGGGAAGCAATCAGCCCCAGCATTTT. It encodes CATSRDYRGSNQPQHF. Based on the CDR3 plus reference TRBV15 and TRBJ1-5, the full variable domain is DAMVIQNPRYQVTQFGKPVTLSCSQTLNHNVMYWYQQKSSQAPKLLFHYYDKDFNNEADTPDNFQSRRPNTSFCFLDIRSPGLGDTAMYLCATSRDYRGSNQPQHFGDGTRLSIL.

The chain recombines TRBV28 with TRBJ2-7, with D perhaps matching TRBD1 (5 bases). The V end was cut by 8 bases, the J end by 0 bases, with 14 bases between. The germline gives CDR1 MDHEN, CDR2 SYDVKM. The CDR3 runs 14 residues. CDR3 region: CASRAGQPSYEQYF. CDR3 in DNA: TGTGCCAGCCGGGCAGGGCAGCCCTCCTACGAGCAGTACTTC.

The rearrangement uses TRBV10-3 and TRBJ1-2; 9 positions agree with TRBD1. Germline CDR1 is ENHRY and CDR2 is SYGVKD. Trimming removed 2 bases from V and 3 bases from J; junction bases left unmatched: 1. This CDR3 spans 14 amino acids. The CDR3 loop reads CAISERQGDYGYTF. CDR3 coding DNA: TGTGCCATCAGTGAGCGACAGGGGGACTATGGCTACACCTTC.